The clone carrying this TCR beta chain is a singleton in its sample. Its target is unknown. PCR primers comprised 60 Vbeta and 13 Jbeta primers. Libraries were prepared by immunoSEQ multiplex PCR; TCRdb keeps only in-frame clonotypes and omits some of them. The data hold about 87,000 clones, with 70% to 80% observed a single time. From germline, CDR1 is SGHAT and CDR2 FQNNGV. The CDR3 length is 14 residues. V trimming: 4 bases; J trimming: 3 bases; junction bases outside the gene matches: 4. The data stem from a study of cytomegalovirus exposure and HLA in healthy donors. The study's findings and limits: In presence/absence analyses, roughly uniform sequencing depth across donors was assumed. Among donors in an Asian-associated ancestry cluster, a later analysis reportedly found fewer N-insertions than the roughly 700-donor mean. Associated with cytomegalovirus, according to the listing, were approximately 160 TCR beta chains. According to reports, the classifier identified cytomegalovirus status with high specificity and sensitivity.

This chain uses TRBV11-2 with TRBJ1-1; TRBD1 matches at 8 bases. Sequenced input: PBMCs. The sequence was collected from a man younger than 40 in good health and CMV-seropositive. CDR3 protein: CASSYIQGDTEAFF. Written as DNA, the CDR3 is TGTGCCAGCAGCTATATACAGGGGGACACTGAAGCTTTCTTT. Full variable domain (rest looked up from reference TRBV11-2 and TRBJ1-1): EAGVAQSPRYKIIEKRQSVAFWCNPISGHATLYWYQQILGQGPKLLIQFQNNGVVDDSQLPKDRFSAERLKGVDSTLKIQPAKLEDSAVYLCASSYIQGDTEAFFGQGTRLTVV.